The sample holds many counts of the clone carrying this T cell receptor (beta chain). No antigen is known for it. As part of library construction, unique molecular identifiers were attached to individual cDNA molecules. TCRdb fed the 5' RACE reads into MiXCR, producing one record per CDR3 protein. The table shows 36,000 or so distinct CDR3 sequences, with 4% to 5% occurring only once. The data stem from a study of early T cells in non-severe SARS-CoV-2 infection. Study summary: The sequenced material was bulk RNA from unsorted whole blood, and its chains were unpaired. Overall study results and limits: The matching step, a VDJdb search, favored anti-spike CD8 responses and missed private and CD4 specificities.

The CDR3 extends over 17 amino acids. V shed 5 bases, J shed 6 bases, and the junction held 12 bases outside the gene matches. Germline V gene data show CDR1 as SGHNT and CDR2 as YENEEA. This chain uses TRBV11-3 with TRBJ2-7, with 14 bases fitting TRBD2. The TCR originated in an adult who was a healthcare worker with PCR-confirmed SARS-CoV-2 infection or an uninfected control (not recorded which). The sample was whole blood. CDR3 sequence reads: CASSPRLGTSGGPEQYF. Here the CDR3 DNA reads TGTGCCAGCAGCCCTAGGCTCGGGACTAGCGGGGGCCCCGAGCAGTACTTC.